This T cell receptor (beta chain) was captured in a study of beta chain features in type 1 diabetes. Study details: Regarding age, gender and cell yields, patients proved similar to healthy donors. Study results and caveats: In comparison with healthy donors, patients had naive, central memory and Treg TCRB repertoires that appeared more similar. Any role of HLA type in TCRB rearrangement remained unresolved here.

Reverse transcribing all isolated RNA meant expressed TCRB transcripts were sequenced. Sequencing used immunoSEQ multiplex PCR; TCRdb keeps in-frame clones, though not all of them. The profile shows approximately 44,000 clones, about half of them singletons. The germline gives CDR1 SGHDT, CDR2 YYEEEE. The trim removed 3 bases at V and 7 bases at J, leaving 10 bases unmatched. The CDR3 has 15 residues. Concerning this clone itself: What it binds is not known.

CD4+ naive, central memory, regulatory and stem cell-like memory cells were sorted via CD45RO/CCR7/CD25/CD127/CD95/CD27. The clonotype originates from a woman aged 18-30 years in good health. Sequencing was performed on Tregs from blood. V gene TRBV5-6 combines with J gene TRBJ1-5; 7 bases map to TRBD1. This CDR3 reads CASSYQGGRRQPQHF. The CDR3 coding sequence is TGTGCCAGCAGCTATCAAGGGGGCCGTAGACAGCCCCAGCATTTT.